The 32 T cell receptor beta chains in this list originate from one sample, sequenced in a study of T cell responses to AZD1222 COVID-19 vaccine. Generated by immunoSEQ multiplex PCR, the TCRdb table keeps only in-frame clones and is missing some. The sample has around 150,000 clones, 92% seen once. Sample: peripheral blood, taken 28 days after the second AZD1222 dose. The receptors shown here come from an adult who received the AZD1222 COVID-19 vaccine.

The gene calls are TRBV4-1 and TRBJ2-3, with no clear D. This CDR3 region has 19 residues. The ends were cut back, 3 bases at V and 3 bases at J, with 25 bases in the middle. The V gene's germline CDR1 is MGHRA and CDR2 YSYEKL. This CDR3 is CASSHRRAAQTLTTDTQYF. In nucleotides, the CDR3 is TGCGCCAGCAGCCACCGAAGGGCAGCACAGACCCTGACGACAGATACGCAGTATTTT.

CDR3: CASSPDRNTDTQYF. The CDR3 region has the DNA TGTGCCAGCAGCCCGGACAGGAACACAGATACGCAGTATTTT. The chain employs TRBV7-8 and TRBJ2-3, with 7 bases matching TRBD1. The CDR3 sequence is 14 residues long. From germline, CDR1 is SGHVS and CDR2 FQNEAQ. The V gene end was trimmed by 5 bases and the J gene end by 2 bases; junction bases not matched to a gene: 4.

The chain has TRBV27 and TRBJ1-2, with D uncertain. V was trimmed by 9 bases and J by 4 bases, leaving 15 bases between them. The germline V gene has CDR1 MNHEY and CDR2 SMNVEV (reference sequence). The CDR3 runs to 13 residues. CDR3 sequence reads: CASSNGRSYGYTF. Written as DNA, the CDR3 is TGTGCCAGTTCAAACGGACGGTCCTATGGCTACACCTTC.

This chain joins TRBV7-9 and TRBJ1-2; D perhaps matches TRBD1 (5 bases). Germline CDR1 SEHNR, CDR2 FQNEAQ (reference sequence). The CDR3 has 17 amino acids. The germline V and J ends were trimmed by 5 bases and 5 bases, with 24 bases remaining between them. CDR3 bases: TGTGCCAGCAGCCCACCTATGCACAGGACGACGCCTTATGGCTACACCTTC. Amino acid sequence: CASSPPMHRTTPYGYTF.

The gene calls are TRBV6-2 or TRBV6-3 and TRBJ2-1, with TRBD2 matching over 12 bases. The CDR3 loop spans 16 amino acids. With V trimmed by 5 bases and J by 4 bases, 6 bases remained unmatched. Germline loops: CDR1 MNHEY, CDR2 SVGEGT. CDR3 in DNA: TGTGCCAGCAGTCCCCGGACTAGCGGGATTTACAATGAGCAGTTCTTC. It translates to CASSPRTSGIYNEQFF.

The CDR3 region is CAWSPGPWNTEAFF. The CDR3 DNA is TGTGCCTGGAGTCCGGGACCCTGGAACACTGAAGCTTTCTTT. The chain joins TRBV30 to TRBJ1-1; maybe TRBD1 (5 bases). V lost 2 bases to trimming and J lost 1 base, with 11 bases between them. Germline CDR1 GTSNPN, CDR2 SVGIG (reference sequence). The CDR3 is 14 amino acids.

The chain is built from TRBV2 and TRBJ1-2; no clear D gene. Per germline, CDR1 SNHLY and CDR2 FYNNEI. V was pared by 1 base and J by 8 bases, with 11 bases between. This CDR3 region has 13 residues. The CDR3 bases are TGTGCCAGCAGTGAAGGTCGTGCATTGGGCTACACCTTC. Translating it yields CASSEGRALGYTF.

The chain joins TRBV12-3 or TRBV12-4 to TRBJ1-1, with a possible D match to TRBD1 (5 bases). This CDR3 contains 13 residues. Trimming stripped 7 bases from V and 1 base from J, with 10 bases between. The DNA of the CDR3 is TGTGCCAGCAACGGGGCTTGGAACACTGAAGCTTTCTTT. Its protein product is CASNGAWNTEAFF.

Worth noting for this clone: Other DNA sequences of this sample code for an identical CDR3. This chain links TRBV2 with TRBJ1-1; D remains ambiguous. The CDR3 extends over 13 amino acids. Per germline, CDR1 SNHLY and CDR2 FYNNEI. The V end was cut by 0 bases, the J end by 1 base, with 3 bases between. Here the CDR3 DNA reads TGTGCCAGCAGTGAAGCTTCGAACACTGAAGCTTTCTTT. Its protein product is CASSEASNTEAFF.

In DNA, the CDR3 is TGTGCCAGCAGTTTAAAGGGTGGACTTGAGGGTGGCTACACCTTC. It encodes CASSLKGGLEGGYTF. This rearrangement joins TRBV27 to TRBJ1-2; D is ambiguous. This CDR3 contains 15 residues. Germline values: CDR1 MNHEY, CDR2 SMNVEV (reference sequence). V gave up 2 bases and J gave up 7 bases, with 17 bases separating them.

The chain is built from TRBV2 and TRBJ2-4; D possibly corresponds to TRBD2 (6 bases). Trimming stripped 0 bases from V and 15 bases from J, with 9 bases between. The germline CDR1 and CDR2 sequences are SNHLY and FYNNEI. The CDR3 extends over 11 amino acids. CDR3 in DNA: TGTGCCAGCAGTGAAGCTGCCGGGGGGTACTTC. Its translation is CASSEAAGGYF.

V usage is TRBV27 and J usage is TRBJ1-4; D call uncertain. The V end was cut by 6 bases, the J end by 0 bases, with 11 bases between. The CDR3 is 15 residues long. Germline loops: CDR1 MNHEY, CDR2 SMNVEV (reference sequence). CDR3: CASRPLVATNEKLFF. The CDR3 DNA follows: TGTGCCAGCAGACCCTTAGTTGCAACTAATGAAAAACTGTTTTTT.

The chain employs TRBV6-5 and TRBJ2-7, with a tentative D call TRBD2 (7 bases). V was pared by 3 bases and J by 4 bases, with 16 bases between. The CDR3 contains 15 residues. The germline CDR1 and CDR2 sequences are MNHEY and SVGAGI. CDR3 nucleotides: TGTGCCAGCAGTTATTCCGTGGGGGGGCTGTACGAGCAGTACTTC. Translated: CASSYSVGGLYEQYF.

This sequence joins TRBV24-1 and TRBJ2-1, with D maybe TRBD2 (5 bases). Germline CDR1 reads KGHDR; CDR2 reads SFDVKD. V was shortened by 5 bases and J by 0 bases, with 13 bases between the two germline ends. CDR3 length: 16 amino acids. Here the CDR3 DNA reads TGTGCCACCAGTGCCCCTGGACTGGGCTCCTACAATGAGCAGTTCTTC. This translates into CATSAPGLGSYNEQFF.

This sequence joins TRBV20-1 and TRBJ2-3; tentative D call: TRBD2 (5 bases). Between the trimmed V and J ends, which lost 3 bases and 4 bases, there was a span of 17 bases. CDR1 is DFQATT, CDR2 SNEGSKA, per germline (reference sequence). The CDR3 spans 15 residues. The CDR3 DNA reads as TGCAGTGCTAGTGTTCGGTCGCGGGCCCCAGATACGCAGTATTTT. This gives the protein CSASVRSRAPDTQYF.

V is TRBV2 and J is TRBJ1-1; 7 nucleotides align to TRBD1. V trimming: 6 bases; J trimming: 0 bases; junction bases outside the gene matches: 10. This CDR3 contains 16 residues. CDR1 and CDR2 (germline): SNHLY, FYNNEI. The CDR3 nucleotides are TGTGCCAGCAGGAAAAGGGGGCTAGGCCTGAACACTGAAGCTTTCTTT. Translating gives CASRKRGLGLNTEAFF.

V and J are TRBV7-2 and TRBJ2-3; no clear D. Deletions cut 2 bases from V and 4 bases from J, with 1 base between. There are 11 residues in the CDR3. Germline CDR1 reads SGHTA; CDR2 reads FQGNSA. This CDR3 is CASSLPDTQYF. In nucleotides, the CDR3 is TGTGCCAGCAGCTTACCAGATACGCAGTATTTT. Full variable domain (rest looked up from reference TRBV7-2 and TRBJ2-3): GAGVSQSPSNKVTEKGKDVELRCDPISGHTALYWYRQSLGQGLEFLIYFQGNSAPDKSGLPSDRFSAERTGGSVSTLTIQRTQQEDSAVYLCASSLPDTQYFGPGTRLTVL.

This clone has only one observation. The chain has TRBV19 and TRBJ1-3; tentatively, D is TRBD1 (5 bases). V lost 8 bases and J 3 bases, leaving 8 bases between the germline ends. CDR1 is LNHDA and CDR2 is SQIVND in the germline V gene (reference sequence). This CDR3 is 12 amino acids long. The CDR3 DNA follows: TGTGCCAGTCAGGGCGGTGGAAACACCATATATTTT. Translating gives CASQGGGNTIYF.

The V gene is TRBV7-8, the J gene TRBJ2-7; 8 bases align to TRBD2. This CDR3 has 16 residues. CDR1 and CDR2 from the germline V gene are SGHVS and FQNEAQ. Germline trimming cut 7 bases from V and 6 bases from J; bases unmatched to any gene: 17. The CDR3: CASIPLGLESSPEQYF. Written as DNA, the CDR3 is TGTGCCAGCATCCCCCTGGGACTAGAGTCTTCCCCCGAGCAGTACTTC.

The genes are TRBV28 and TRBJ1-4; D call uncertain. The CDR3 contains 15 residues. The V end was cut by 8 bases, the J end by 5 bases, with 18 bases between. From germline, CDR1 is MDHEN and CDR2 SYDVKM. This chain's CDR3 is CASRDTDKLNEKLFF. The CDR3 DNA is TGTGCCAGCCGGGATACAGATAAACTAAATGAAAAACTGTTTTTT. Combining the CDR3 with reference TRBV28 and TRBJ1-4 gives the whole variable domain DVKVTQSSRYLVKRTGEKVFLECVQDMDHENMFWYRQDPGLGLRLIYFSYDVKMKEKGDIPEGYSVSREKKERFSLILESASTNQTSMYLCASRDTDKLNEKLFFGSGTQLSVL.

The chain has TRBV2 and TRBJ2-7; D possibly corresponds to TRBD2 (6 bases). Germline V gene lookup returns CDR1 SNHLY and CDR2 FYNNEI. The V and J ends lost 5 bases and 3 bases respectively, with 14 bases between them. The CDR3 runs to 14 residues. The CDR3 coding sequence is TGTGCCAGCAGTTTAAGAGGGACTGACTACGAGCAGTACTTC. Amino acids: CASSLRGTDYEQYF.

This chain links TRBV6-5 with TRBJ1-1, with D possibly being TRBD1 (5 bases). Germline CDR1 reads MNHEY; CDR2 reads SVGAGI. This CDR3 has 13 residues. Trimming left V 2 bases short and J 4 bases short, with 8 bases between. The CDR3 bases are TGTGCCAGCAGTTACGAAGGGACCACTGAAGCTTTCTTT. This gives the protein CASSYEGTTEAFF.

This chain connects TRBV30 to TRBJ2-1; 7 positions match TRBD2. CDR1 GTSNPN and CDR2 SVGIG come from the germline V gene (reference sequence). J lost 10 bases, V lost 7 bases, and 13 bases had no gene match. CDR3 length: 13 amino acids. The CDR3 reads CAYSSGRHIEQFF. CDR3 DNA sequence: TGTGCCTATTCTAGCGGTCGCCACATCGAGCAGTTCTTC.

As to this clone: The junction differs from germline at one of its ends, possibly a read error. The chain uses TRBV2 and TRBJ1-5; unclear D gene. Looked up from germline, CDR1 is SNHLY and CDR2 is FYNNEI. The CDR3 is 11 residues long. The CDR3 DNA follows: TGTGCCAGCAGGCTTGATCAACCCCAGCATTTT. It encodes CASRLDQPQHF. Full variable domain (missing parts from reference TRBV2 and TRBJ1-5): EPEVTQTPSHQVTQMGQEVILRCVPISNHLYFYWYRQILGQKVEFLVSFYNNEISEKSEIFDDQFSVERPDGSNFTLKIRSTKLEDSAMYFCASRLDQPQHFGDGTRLSIL.

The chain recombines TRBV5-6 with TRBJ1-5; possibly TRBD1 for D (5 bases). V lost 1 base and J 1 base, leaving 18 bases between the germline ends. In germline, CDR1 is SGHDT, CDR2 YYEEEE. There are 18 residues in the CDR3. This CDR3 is CASSLRDSPALSNQPQHF. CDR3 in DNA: TGTGCCAGCAGCTTGCGAGACAGCCCAGCGTTGAGCAATCAGCCCCAGCATTTT.

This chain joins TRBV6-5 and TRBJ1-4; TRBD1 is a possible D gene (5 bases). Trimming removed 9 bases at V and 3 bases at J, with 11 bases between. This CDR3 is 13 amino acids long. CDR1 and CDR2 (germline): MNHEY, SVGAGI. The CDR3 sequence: CASQGRANEKLFF. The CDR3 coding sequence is TGTGCCAGTCAGGGAAGGGCTAATGAAAAACTGTTTTTT.

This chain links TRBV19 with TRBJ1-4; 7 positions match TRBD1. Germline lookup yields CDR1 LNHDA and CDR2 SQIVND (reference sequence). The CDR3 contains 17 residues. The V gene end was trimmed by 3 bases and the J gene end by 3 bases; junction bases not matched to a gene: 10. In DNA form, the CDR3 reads TGTGCCAGTAGTATCTGGACCGGGGACAGCTCTAATGAAAAACTGTTTTTT. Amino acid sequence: CASSIWTGDSSNEKLFF.

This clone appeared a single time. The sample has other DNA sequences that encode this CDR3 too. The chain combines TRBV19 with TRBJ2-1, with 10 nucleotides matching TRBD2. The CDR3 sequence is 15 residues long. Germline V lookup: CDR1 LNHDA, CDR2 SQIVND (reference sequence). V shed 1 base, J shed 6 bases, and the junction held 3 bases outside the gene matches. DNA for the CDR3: TGTGCCAGTAGTATAGCTAGCGGGAGTGCCAATGAGCAGTTCTTC. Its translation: CASSIASGSANEQFF. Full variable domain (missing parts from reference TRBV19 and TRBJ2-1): DGGITQSPKYLFRKEGQNVTLSCEQNLNHDAMYWYRQDPGQGLRLIYYSQIVNDFQKGDIAEGYSVSREKKESFPLTVTSAQKNPTAFYLCASSIASGSANEQFFGPGTRLTVL.

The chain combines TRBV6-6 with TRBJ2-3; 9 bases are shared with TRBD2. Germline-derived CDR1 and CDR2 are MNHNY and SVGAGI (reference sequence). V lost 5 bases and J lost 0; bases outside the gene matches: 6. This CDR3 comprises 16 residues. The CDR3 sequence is CASSTGLASSTDTQYF. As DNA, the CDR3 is TGTGCCAGCAGTACGGGACTAGCTTCTAGCACAGATACGCAGTATTTT.

CDR3 sequence: CASSLEPAEGAQYF. The CDR3 bases are TGCGCCAGCAGCTTGGAGCCAGCTGAAGGGGCCCAGTACTTC. The J gene is TRBJ2-5, the V gene TRBV5-1; D possibly corresponds to TRBD1 (5 bases). The CDR3 runs 14 residues. Germline CDR1 reads SGHRS; CDR2 reads YFSETQ. The V and J ends lost 0 bases and 9 bases respectively, with 15 bases between them.

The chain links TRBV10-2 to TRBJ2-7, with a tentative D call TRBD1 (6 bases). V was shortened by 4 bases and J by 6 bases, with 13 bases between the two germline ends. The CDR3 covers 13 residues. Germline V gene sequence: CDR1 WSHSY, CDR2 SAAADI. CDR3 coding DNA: TGCGCCAGCAGTGTTTTACAGGGCTCCGAGCAGTACTTC. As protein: CASSVLQGSEQYF.

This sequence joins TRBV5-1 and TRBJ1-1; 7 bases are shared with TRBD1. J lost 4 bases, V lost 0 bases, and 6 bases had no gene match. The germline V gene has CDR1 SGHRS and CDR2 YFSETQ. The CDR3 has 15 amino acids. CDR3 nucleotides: TGCGCCAGCAGCTTGGCGACAGGGTGGGGCACTGAAGCTTTCTTT. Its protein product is CASSLATGWGTEAFF.